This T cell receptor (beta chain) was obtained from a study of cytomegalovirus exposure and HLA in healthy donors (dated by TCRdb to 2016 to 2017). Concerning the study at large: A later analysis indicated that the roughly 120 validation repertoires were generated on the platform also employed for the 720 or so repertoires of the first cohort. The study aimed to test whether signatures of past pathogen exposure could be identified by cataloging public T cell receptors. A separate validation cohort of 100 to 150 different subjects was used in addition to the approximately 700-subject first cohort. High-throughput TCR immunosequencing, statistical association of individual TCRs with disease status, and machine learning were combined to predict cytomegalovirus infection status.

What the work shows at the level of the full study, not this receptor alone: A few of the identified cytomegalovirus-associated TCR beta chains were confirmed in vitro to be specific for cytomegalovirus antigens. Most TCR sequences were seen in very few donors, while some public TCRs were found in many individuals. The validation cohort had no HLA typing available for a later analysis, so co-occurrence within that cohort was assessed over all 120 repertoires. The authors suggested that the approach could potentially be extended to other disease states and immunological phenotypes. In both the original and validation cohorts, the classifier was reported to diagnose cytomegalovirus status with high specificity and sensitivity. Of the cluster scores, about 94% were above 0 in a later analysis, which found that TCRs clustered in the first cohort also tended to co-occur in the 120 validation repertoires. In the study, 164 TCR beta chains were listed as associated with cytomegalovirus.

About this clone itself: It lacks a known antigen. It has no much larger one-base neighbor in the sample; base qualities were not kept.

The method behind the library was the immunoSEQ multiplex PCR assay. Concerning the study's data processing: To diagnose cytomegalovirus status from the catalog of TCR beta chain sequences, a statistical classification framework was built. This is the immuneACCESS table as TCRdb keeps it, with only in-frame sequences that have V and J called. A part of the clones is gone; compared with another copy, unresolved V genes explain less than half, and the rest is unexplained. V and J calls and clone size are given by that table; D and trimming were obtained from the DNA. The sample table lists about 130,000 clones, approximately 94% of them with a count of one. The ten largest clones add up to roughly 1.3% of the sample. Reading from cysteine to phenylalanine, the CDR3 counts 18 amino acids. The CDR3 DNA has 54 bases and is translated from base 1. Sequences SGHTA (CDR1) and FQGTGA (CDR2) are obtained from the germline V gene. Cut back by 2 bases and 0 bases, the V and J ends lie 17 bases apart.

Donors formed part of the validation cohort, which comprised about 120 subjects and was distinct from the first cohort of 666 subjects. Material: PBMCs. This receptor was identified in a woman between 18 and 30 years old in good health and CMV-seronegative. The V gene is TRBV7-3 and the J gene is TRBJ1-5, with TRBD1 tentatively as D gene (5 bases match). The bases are TGTGCCAGCAGCTTACGGACGCCGGACATAGATAGCAATCAGCCCCAGCATTTT. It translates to CASSLRTPDIDSNQPQHF.